This is a list of T cell receptor beta chains from one sample in a study of OX40 agonist ivuxolimab in advanced cancers. Repertoires were generated with immunoSEQ multiplex PCR, while TCRdb's copy carries only in-frame clones and drops some. The sample includes about 26,000 clones, over 60% seen only once; the top ten take about 15%. The specimen was CD4+ or CD8+ T cells sorted from blood, collected in a trial of the OX40 agonist ivuxolimab. The receptors here all came from an adult with an advanced solid tumor such as melanoma, head and neck, liver or kidney cancer. Each CDR3 is given with its conserved first and last residue. The D gene is left open where the match is weak.

d_call	v_call	j_call	cdr3_aa
NA	TRBV18	TRBJ1-5	CASSLQGVREPQHF
TRBD2	TRBV5-1	TRBJ2-2	CASSFRAGENTGELFF
NA	TRBV7-3	TRBJ2-2	CASSLSSSANTGELFF
NA	TRBV6-5	TRBJ2-7	CASSLRQVTYEQYF
TRBD1	TRBV6-5	TRBJ1-2	CASRRTGIYGYTF
TRBD1	TRBV4-1	TRBJ2-7	CASSHDRASYEQYF
NA	TRBV7-3	TRBJ2-6	CASSSKSGANVLTF
NA	TRBV27	NA	CASSLLRGYEQYF
NA	TRBV7-9	TRBJ2-7	CASSPRFGPDEQYF
TRBD2	TRBV19	TRBJ2-7	CASSWASGTYEQYF
NA	TRBV6-1	TRBJ2-3	CASTPGRAFTDTQYF
NA	TRBV5-4	TRBJ2-2	CASSFVTGPGELFF
NA	TRBV7-2	TRBJ2-5	CASSSGGGRETQYF
NA	TRBV5-1	TRBJ2-1	CASSSRVNEQFF
NA	TRBV30	TRBJ2-5	CAWSRLKAWVTQYF
NA	TRBV7-9	TRBJ1-5	CASSFGNQPQHF
TRBD1	TRBV5-5	TRBJ1-2	CASSGGQGRLNYGYTF
NA	TRBV6-5	TRBJ2-1	CASSPGTLYNEQFF
TRBD2	TRBV19	TRBJ2-1	CATRRGGLYNEQFF